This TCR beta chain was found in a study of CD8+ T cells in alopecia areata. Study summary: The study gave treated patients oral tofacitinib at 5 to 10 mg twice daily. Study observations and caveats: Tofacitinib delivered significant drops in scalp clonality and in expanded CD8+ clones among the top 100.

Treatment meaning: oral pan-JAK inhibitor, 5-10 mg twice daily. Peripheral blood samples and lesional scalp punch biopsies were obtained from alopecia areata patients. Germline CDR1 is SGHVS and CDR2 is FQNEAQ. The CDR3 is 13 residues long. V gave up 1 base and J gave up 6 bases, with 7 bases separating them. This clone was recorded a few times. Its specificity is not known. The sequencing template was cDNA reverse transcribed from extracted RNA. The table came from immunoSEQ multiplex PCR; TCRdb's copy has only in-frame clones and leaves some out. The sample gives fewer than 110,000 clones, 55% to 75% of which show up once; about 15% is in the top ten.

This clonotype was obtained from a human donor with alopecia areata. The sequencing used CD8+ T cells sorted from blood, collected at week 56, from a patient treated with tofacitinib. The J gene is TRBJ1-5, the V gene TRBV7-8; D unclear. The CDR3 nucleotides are TGTGCCAGCAGCTTAGGTCGAGGTCAGCCCCAGCATTTT. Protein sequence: CASSLGRGQPQHF.